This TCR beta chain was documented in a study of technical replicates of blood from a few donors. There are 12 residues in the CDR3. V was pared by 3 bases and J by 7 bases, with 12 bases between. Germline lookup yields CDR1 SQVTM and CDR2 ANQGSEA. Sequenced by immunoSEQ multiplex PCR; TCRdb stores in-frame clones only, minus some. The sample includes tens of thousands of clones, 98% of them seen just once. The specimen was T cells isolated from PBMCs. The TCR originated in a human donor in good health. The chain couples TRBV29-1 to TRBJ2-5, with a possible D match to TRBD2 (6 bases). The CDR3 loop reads CSVEMGGGTQYF. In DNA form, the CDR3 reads TGCAGCGTTGAGATGGGGGGTGGGACCCAGTACTTC. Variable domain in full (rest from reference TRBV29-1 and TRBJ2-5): SAVISQKPSRDICQRGTSLTIQCQVDSQVTMMFWYRQQPGQSLTLIATANQGSEATYESGFVIDKFPISRPNLTFSTLTVSNMSPEDSSIYLCSVEMGGGTQYFGPGTRLLVL.